This TCR beta chain stems from a study of regulatory T cells in long-lasting Graves disease. Study observations and caveats: TCR diversity was lower in persistent than newly diagnosed Graves' disease.

Time point noted: newly diagnosed GD, antithyroid drugs for less than 3 months. Extracted PBMC RNA gave rise to the TCR library. This clonotype has at least ten counts. Antigen: not known. Germline CDR1 is MNHEY and CDR2 is SVGAGI. The CDR3 covers 14 residues. With 2 bases removed from V and 7 bases from J, the gap between germline ends came to 15 bases. iRepertoire HTBI primers and Arm-PCR of CDR3 regions built TCR beta libraries. Using its own MiXCR run on the multiplex PCR reads, TCRdb lists one record per CDR3 protein. The sample records approximately 540,000 distinct CDR3 sequences, about 12% being singletons. This sample was shared with a second study, whose subject was T cells in Graves' hyperthyroidism and ophthalmopathy. That paper states: Uncontrolled infection, other autoimmune disease, pregnancy or lactation disqualified patients from enrolment. In the first-round RT-PCR of the TCR CDR3, the HTBI primer set was used.

This sequence was found in a woman aged 25 to 45 with Graves disease. The chain has TRBV6-5 and TRBJ2-7; TRBD1 is a possible D gene (5 bases). Sequencing was performed on peripheral blood mononuclear cells (PBMCs), taken at new diagnosis, from a patient treated with antithyroid drugs. The CDR3 nucleotides read TGTGCCAGCAGTTACCTCACCAGGGAAGGTGAGCAGTACTTC. This codes for CASSYLTREGEQYF.